This TCR beta chain was identified during a study of blood T cell repertoires in COVID-19 (dated by TCRdb to 2018 to 2021). Regarding the research as a whole: Collaborator samples came from the United States, Italy and Spain and covered acute and convalescent phases of COVID-19. The material from the prospective study consisted of cDNA or gDNA derived from T cells, B-cell-depleted T cells, or PBMCs. The repertoires were released in a freely available public database meant as a resource for research on the immune response to SARS-CoV-2. HLA class I and class II types, where available, came from metadata supplied by the sample provider rather than from assay-based typing. Samples were obtained from the ongoing ImmuneRACE study (first 160 participants) and from over 1,000 subjects provided by 6 global collaborators. Sample metadata almost always included a de-identified subject ID, COVID-19 status, age in years and sex. Deeply sampled blood TCRbeta repertoires from subjects exposed to, actively infected with, or recovered from COVID-19 were included in the dataset.

Each collaborating institution followed its own protocols to collect whole blood in K2EDTA tubes. For TCRbeta analysis, collaborators shipped samples in one of three forms: frozen whole blood, isolated PBMCs, or DNA extracted from either of those sample types. TCRbeta CDR3 regions were amplified from genomic DNA using the immunoSEQ Assay, a bias-controlled multiplex PCR. Turning to the authors' computational methods: Nucleated cell counts per sample were estimated from amplification of reference gene primers within the assay. Sequence reads were collapsed and filtered to measure the absolute abundance of every unique TCRbeta CDR3 rearrangement. For each sample, productive Simpson clonality was calculated as the square root of Simpson's diversity index over productive rearrangements. As stored in TCRdb, this immuneACCESS dataset retains in-frame rearrangements with V and J assigned. A fraction of the clones does not appear; measured against another copy, unresolved V genes explain less than half of the discrepancy, and the remainder lacks a known reason. V and J calls and clone size are copied from that table; D and trimming were computed from the DNA. The sample data list approximately 70,000 clones, and nearly 80% of these were observed just once. The ten largest clones represent about 6% of the sample.

What the study reported, not specific to this receptor: The quantity of clinical and demographic metadata differed by source and by participant and was supplied without curation.

Reading the germline V gene gives CDR1 SGHTA and CDR2 FQGTGA. V sheds 3 bases and J sheds 0 bases, leaving 8 bases between their ends. Spanning cysteine to phenylalanine, the CDR3 consists of 14 amino acids. Of all the DNA, just the CDR3 is kept, 42 bases in frame from base 1. Regarding this clone: No antigen is known for it. No base qualities exist here, and no much larger clone lies one base off it.

This TCR came from a woman between 55 and 75 years old with acute or convalescent COVID-19. The V and J genes are TRBV7-3 and TRBJ1-1; no D gene can be assigned with confidence. The sample was peripheral blood. The nucleotides read TGTGCCAGCAGCTTTACGTCAGTGAACACTGAAGCTTTCTTT. Translation gives CASSFTSVNTEAFF.